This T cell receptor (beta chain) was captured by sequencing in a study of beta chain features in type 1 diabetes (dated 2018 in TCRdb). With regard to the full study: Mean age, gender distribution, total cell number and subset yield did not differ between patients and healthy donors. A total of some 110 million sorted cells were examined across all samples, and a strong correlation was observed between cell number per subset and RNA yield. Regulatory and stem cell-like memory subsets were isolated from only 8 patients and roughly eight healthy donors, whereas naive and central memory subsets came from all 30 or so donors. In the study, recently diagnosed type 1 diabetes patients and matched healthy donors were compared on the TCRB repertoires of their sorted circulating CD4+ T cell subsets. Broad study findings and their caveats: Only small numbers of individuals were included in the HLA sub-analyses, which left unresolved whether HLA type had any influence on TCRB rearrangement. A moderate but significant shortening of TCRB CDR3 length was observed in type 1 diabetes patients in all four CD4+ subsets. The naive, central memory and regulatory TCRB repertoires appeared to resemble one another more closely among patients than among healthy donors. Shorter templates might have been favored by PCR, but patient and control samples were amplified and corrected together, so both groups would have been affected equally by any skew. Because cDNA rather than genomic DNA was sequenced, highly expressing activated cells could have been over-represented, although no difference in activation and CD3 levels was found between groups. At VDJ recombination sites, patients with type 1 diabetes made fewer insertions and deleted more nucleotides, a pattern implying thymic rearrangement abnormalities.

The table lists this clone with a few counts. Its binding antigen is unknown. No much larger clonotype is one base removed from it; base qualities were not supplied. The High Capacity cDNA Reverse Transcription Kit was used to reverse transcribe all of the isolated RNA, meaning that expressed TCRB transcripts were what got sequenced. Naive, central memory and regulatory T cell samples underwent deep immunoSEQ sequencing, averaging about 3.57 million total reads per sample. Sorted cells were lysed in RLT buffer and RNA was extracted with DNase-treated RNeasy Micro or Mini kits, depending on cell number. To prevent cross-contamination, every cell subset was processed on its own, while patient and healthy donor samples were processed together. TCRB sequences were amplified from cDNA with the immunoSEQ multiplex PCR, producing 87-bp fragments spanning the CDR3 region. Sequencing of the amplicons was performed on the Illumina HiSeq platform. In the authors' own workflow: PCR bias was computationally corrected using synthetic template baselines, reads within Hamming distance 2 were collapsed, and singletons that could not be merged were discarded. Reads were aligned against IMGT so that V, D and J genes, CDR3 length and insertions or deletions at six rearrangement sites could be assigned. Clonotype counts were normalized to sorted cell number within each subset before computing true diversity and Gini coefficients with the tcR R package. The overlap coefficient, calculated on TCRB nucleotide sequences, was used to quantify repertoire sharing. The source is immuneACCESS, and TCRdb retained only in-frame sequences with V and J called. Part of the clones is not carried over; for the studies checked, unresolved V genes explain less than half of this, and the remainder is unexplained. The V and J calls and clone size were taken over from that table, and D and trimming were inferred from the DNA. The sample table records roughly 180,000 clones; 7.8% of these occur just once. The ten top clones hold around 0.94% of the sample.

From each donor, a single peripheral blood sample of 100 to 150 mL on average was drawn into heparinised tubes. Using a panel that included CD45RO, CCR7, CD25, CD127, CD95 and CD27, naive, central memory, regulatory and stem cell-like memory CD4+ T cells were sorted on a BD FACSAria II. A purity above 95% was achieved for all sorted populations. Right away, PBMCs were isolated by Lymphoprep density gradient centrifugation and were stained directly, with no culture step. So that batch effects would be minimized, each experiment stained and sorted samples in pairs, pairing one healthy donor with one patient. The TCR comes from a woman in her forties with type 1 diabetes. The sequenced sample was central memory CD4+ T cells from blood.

Read as DNA, the sequence is TGTGCCAGCAGCCAAAGACAGAGCGCGGAGCCCCAGCATTTT. This is translated as CASSQRQSAEPQHF. The V gene is TRBV4-2 and the J gene is TRBJ1-5, with a weak D call of TRBD1 (5 bases match). The junction carries 13 bases between V and J, which are trimmed by 2 bases and 8 bases respectively. The CDR3 sequence holds 14 residues, the cysteine and phenylalanine included. Of all the DNA, just the CDR3 is kept, 42 bases in frame from base 1. CDR1 and CDR2, looked up from the germline V gene, are LGHNA and YNFKEQ.